Given below is one TCR beta chain in context. As processed by the authors: Amplifying reference gene primers gave estimates of nucleated cell counts. The protocol was immunoSEQ multiplex PCR, while the TCRdb copy is restricted to in-frame clones and leaves out a portion. Clone size and the V and J calls come from that table; the DNA yielded D and trimming. The table lists about 240,000 clones, 83% of them singletons. These data belong to a study of blood T cell repertoires in COVID-19. Study in general: Sample material is recorded as cDNA or gDNA derived from T cells, B-cell-depleted T cells, or PBMCs.

Cohort allocation depended upon clinical history that participants reported. Deletions cut 1 base from V and 5 bases from J, with 17 bases between. The CDR3 is 16 amino acids. Germline CDR1 is SGHDN and CDR2 is FVKESK. The chain is built from TRBV14 and TRBJ1-2; the D gene is possibly TRBD1 (6 bases). The source of this sequence is a woman in her thirties or forties who had been exposed to COVID-19. The source material was PBMCs or T cells enriched from blood (not recorded which). Here the CDR3 reads CASSQGPDRRFYGYTF. In DNA, the CDR3 is TGTGCCAGCAGCCAAGGTCCGGACAGACGCTTTTATGGCTACACCTTC.